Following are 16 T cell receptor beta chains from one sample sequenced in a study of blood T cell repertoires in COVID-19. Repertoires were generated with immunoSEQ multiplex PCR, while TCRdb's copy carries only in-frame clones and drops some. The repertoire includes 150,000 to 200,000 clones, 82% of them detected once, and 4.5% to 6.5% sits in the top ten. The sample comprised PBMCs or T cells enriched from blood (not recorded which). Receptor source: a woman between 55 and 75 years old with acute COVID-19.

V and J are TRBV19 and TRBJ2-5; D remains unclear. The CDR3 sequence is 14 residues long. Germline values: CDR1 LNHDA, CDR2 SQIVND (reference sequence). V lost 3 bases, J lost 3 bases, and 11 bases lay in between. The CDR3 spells CASSMYREEETQYF. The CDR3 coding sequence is TGTGCCAGTAGTATGTACAGAGAAGAAGAGACCCAGTACTTC.

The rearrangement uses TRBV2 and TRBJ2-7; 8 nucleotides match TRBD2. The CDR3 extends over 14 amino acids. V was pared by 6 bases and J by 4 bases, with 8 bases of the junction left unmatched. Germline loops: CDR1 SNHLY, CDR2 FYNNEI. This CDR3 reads CASRGTSGDYEQYF. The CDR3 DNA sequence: TGTGCCAGCAGAGGGACTAGTGGGGATTACGAGCAGTACTTC.

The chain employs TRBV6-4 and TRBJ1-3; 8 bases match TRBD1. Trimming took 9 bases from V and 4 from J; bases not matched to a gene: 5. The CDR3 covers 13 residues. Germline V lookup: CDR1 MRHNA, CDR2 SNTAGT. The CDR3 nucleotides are TGTGCCAGTTCGACAGGGGCAGGAAACACCATATATTTT. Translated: CASSTGAGNTIYF.

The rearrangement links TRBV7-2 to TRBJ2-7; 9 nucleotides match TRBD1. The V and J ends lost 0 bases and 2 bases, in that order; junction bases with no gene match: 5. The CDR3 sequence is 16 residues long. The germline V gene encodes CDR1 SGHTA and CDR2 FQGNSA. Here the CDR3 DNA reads TGTGCCAGCAGCTTAGCCGGGACAGGGCTAGCCTACGAGCAGTACTTC. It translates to CASSLAGTGLAYEQYF.

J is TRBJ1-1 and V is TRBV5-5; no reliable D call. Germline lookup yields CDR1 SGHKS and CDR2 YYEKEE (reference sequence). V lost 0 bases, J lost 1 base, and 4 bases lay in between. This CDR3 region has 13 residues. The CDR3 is CASSLGRNTEAFF. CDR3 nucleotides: TGTGCCAGCAGCTTGGGGAGGAACACTGAAGCTTTCTTT.

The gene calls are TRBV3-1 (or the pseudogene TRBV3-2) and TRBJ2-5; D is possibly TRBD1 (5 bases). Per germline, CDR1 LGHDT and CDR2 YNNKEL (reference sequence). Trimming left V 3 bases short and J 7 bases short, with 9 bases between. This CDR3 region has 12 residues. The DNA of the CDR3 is TGTGCCAGCAGCCAGCCCCAGGGGACCCAGTACTTC. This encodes CASSQPQGTQYF.

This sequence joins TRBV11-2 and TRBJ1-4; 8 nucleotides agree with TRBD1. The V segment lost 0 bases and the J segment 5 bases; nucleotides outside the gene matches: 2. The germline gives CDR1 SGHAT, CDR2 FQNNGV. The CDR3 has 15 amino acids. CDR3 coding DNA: TGTGCCAGCAGCTTAGAGGACAGGGTAAATGAAAAACTGTTTTTT. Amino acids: CASSLEDRVNEKLFF. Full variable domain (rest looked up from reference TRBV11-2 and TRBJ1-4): EAGVAQSPRYKIIEKRQSVAFWCNPISGHATLYWYQQILGQGPKLLIQFQNNGVVDDSQLPKDRFSAERLKGVDSTLKIQPAKLEDSAVYLCASSLEDRVNEKLFFGSGTQLSVL.

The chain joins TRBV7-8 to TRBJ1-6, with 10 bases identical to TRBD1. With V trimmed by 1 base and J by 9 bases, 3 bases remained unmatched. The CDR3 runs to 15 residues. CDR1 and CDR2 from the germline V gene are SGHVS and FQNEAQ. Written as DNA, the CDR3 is TGTGCCAGCAGCTTAGGGACAGGGGGAATTTCACCCCTCCACTTT. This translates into CASSLGTGGISPLHF. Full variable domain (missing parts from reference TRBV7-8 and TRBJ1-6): GAGVSQSPRYKVAKRGQDVALRCDPISGHVSLFWYQQALGQGPEFLTYFQNEAQLDKSGLPSDRFFAERPEGSVSTLKIQRTQQEDSAVYLCASSLGTGGISPLHFGNGTRLTVT.

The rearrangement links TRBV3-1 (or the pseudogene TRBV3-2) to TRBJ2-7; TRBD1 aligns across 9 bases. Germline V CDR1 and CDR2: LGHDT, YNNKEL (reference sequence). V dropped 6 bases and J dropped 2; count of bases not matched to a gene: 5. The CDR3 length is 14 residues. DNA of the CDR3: TGTGCCAGCAGTACCGGGACAGGGACCTACGAGCAGTACTTC. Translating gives CASSTGTGTYEQYF.

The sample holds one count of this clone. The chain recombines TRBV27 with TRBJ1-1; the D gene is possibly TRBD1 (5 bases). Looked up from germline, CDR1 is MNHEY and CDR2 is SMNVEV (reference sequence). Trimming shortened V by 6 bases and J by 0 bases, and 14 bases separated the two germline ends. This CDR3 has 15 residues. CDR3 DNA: TGTGCCAGCAGCTGGGGCCAGGGCCTGAACACTGAAGCTTTCTTT. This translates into CASSWGQGLNTEAFF.

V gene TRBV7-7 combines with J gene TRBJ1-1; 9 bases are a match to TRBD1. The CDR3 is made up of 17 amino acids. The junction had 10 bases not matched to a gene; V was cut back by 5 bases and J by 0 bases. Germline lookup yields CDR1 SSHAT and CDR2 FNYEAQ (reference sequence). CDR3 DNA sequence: TGTGCCAGCAGCAGCCGGGACAGGGTAAGGCTGAACACTGAAGCTTTCTTT. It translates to CASSSRDRVRLNTEAFF. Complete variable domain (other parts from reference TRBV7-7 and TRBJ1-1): GAGVSQSPRYKVTKRGQDVTLRCDPISSHATLYWYQQALGQGPEFLTYFNYEAQPDKSGLPSDRFSAERPEGSISTLTIQRTEQRDSAMYRCASSSRDRVRLNTEAFFGQGTRLTVV.

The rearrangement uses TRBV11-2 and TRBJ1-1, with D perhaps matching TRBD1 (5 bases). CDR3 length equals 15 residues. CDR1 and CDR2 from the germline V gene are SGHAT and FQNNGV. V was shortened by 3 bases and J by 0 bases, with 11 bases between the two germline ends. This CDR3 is CASSLIDSMNTEAFF. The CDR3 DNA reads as TGTGCCAGCAGCTTGATCGACAGCATGAACACTGAAGCTTTCTTT.

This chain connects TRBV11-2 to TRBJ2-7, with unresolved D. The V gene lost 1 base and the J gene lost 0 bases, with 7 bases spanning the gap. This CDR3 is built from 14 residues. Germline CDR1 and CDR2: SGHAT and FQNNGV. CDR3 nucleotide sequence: TGTGCCAGCAGCTTAGGGCACAGCTCCTACGAGCAGTACTTC. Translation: CASSLGHSSYEQYF.

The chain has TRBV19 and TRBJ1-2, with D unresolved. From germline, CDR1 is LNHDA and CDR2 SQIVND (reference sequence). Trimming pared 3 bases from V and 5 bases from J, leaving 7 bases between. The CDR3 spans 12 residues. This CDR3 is CASSMGDYGYTF. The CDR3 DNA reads TGTGCCAGTAGTATGGGCGATTATGGCTACACCTTC.

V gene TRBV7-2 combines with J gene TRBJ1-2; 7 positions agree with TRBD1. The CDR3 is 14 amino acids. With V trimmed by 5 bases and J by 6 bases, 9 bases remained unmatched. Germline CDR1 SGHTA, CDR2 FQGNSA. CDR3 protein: CASSTRQGGHGYTF. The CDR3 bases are TGTGCCAGCAGCACCCGACAGGGAGGACATGGCTACACCTTC.

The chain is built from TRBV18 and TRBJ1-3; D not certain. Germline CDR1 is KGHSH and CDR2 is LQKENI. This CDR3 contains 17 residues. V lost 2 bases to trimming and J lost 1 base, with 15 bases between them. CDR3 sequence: CASSPTAGPRSGNTIYF. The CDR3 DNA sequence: TGTGCCAGCTCACCAACAGCTGGCCCCCGTTCTGGAAACACCATATATTTT.